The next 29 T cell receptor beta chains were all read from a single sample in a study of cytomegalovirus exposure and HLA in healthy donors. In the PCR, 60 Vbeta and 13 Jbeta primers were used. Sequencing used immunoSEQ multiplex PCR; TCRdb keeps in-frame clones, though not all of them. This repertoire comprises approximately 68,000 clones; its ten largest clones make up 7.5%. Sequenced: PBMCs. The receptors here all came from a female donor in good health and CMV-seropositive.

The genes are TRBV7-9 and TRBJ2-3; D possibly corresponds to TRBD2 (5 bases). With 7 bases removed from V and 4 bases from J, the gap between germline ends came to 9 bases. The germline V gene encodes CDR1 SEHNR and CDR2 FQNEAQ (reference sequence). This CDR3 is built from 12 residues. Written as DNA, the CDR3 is TGTGCCAGCACCTTGGAGGCAGATACGCAGTATTTT. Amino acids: CASTLEADTQYF.

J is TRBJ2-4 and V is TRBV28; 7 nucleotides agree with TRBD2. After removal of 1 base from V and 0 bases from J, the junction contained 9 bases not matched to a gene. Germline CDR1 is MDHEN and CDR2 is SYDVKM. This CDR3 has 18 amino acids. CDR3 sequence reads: CASSLSGLAELAKNIQYF. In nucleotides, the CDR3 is TGTGCCAGCAGTTTATCTGGGCTAGCGGAGTTAGCCAAAAACATTCAGTACTTC.

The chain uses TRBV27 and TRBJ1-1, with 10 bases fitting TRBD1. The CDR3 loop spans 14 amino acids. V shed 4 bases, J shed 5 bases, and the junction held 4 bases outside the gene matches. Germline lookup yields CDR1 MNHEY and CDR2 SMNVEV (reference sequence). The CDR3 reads CASSYRTGGTEAFF. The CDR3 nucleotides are TGTGCCAGCAGTTATCGGACAGGGGGTACTGAAGCTTTCTTT.

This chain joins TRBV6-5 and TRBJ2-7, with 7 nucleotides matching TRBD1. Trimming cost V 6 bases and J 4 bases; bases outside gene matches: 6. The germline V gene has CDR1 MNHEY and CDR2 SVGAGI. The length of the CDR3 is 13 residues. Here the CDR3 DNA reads TGTGCCAGCAGGGAGACAGGGCTGTACGAGCAGTACTTC. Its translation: CASRETGLYEQYF.

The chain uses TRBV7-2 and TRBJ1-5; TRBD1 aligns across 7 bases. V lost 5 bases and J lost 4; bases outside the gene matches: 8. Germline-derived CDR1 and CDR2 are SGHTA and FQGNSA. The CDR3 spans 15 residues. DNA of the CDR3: TGTGCCAGCAGCACGAACGGACAGGAAAATCAGCCCCAGCATTTT. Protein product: CASSTNGQENQPQHF.

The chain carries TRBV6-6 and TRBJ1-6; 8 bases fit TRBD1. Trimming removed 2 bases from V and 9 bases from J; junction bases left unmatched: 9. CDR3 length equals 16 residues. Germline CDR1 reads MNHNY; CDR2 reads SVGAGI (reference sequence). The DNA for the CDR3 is TGTGCCAGCAGTTACCCTCAAACAGGGGGGGGTTCACCCCTCCACTTT. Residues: CASSYPQTGGGSPLHF.

The DNA for the CDR3 is TGTGCCAGCACCTATGGGACTAGCGCAGATACGCAGTATTTT. This translates into CASTYGTSADTQYF. The chain has TRBV7-8 and TRBJ2-3, with 10 bases aligning to TRBD2. The trim removed 7 bases at V and 4 bases at J, leaving 5 bases unmatched. The CDR3 contains 14 residues. CDR1 is SGHVS, CDR2 FQNEAQ, per germline.

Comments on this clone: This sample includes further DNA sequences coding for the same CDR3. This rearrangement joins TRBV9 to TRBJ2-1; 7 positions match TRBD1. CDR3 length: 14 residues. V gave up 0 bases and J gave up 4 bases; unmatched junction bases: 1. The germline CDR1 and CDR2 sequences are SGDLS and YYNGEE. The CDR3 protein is CASSVGQGYNEQFF. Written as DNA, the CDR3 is TGTGCCAGCAGCGTAGGACAGGGTTACAATGAGCAGTTCTTC.

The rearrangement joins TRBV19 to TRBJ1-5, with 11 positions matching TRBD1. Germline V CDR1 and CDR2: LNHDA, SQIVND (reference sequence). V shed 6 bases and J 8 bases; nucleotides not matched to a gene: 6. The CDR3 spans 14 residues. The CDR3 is CASRGTGGREPQHF. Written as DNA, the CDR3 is TGTGCCAGTAGAGGGACAGGGGGTAGGGAGCCCCAGCATTTT.

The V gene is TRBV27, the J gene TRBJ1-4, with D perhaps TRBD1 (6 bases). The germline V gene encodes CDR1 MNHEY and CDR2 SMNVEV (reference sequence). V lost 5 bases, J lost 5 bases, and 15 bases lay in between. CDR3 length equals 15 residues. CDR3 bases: TGTGCCAGCAGTCCTTACACAGGGCCAAATGAAAAACTGTTTTTT. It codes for CASSPYTGPNEKLFF. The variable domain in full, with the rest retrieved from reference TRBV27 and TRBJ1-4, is EAQVTQNPRYLITVTGKKLTVTCSQNMNHEYMSWYRQDPGLGLRQIYYSMNVEVTDKGDVPEGYKVSRKEKRNFPLILESPSPNQTSLYFCASSPYTGPNEKLFFGSGTQLSVL.

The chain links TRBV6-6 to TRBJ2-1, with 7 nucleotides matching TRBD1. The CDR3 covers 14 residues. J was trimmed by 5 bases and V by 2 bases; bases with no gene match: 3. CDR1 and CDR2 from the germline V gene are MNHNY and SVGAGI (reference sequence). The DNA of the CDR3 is TGTGCCAGCAGTTACGGGACAGTTAACAATGAGCAGTTCTTC. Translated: CASSYGTVNNEQFF.

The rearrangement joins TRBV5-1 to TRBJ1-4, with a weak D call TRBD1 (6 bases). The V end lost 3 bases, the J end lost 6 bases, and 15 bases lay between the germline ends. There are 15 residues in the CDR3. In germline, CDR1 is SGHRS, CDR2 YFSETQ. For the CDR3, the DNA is TGCGCCAGCAGCTCCACAGGGATAGGAGATGAAAAACTGTTTTTT. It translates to CASSSTGIGDEKLFF. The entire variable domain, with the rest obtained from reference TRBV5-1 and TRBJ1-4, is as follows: KAGVTQTPRYLIKTRGQQVTLSCSPISGHRSVSWYQQTPGQGLQFLFEYFSETQRNKGNFPGRFSGRQFSNSRSEMNVSTLELGDSALYLCASSSTGIGDEKLFFGSGTQLSVL.

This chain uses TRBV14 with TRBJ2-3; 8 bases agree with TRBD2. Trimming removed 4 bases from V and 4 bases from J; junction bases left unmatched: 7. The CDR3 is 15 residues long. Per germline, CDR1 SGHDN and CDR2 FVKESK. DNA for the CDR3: TGTGCCAGCAGCCTTACCGGGACTAGAGCAGATACGCAGTATTTT. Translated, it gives CASSLTGTRADTQYF. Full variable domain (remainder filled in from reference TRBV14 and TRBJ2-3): EAGVTQFPSHSVIEKGQTVTLRCDPISGHDNLYWYRRVMGKEIKFLLHFVKESKQDESGMPNNRFLAERTGGTYSTLKVQPAELEDSGVYFCASSLTGTRADTQYFGPGTRLTVL.

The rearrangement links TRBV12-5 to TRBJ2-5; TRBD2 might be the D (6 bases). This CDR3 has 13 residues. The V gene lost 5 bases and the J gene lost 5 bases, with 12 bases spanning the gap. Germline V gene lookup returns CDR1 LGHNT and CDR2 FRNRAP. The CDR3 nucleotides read TGTGCTAGTGGTCCGGGGGTTTTGGAGACCCAGTACTTC. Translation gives CASGPGVLETQYF. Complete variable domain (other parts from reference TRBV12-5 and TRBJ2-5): DARVTQTPRHKVTEMGQEVTMRCQPILGHNTVFWYRQTMMQGLELLAYFRNRAPLDDSGMPKDRFSAEMPDATLATLKIQPSEPRDSAVYFCASGPGVLETQYFGPGTRLLVL.

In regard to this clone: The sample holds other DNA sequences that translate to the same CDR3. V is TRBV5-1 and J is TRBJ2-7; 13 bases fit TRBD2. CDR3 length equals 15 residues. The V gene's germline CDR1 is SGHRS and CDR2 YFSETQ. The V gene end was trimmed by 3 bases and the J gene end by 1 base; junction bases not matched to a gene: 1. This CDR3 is CASSWTSGGSYEQYF. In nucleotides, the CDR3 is TGCGCCAGCAGCTGGACTAGCGGGGGTTCCTACGAGCAGTACTTC.

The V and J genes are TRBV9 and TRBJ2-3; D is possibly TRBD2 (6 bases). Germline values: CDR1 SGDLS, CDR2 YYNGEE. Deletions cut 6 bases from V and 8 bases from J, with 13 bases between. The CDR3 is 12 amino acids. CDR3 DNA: TGTGCCAGCACCACCGTCGGGGGTACGCAGTATTTT. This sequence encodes CASTTVGGTQYF. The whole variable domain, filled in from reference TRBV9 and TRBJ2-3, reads DSGVTQTPKHLITATGQRVTLRCSPRSGDLSVYWYQQSLDQGLQFLIQYYNGEERAKGNILERFSAQQFPDLHSELNLSSLELGDSALYFCASTTVGGTQYFGPGTRLTVL.

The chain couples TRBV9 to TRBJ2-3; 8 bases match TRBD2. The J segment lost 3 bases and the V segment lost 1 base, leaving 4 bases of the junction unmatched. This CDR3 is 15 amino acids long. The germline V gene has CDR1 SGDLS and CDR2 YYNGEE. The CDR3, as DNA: TGTGCCAGCAGCGTAAATGGCGGGGGGACAGATACGCAGTATTTT. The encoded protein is CASSVNGGGTDTQYF.

CDR3 sequence (DNA): TGTGCCAGCAGTCGGCTGGAGGGGTCGGGGGTCTCCTACGAGCAGTACTTC. Translated, it gives CASSRLEGSGVSYEQYF. The J gene is TRBJ2-7, the V gene TRBV27; perhaps TRBD2 as D (6 bases). CDR1 is MNHEY, CDR2 SMNVEV, per germline (reference sequence). The CDR3 runs 17 residues. Trimming left V 5 bases short and J 0 bases short, with 20 bases between.

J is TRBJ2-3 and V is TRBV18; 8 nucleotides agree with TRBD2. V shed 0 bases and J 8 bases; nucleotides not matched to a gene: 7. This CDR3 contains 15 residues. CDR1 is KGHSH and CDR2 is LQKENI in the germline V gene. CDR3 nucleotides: TGTGCCAGCTCACCACCCCCCAGGGCGGGGGGTACGCAGTATTTT. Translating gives CASSPPPRAGGTQYF.

Written as DNA, the CDR3 is TGTGCCAGCAGACGACAGGGGGCCTACGAGCAGTACTTC. Translating gives CASRRQGAYEQYF. The V call is TRBV27, the J call TRBJ2-7, with 9 nucleotides matching TRBD1. Germline V gene data show CDR1 as MNHEY and CDR2 as SMNVEV (reference sequence). V shed 6 bases and J 2 bases; nucleotides not matched to a gene: 2. This CDR3 contains 13 residues.

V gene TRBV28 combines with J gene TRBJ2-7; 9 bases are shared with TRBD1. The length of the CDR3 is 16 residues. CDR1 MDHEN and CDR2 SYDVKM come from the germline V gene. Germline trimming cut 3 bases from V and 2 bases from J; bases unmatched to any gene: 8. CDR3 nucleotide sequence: TGTGCCAGCAGTTTTTCGGGACAGGGCGATACCTACGAGCAGTACTTC. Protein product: CASSFSGQGDTYEQYF. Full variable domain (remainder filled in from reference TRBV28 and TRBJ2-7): DVKVTQSSRYLVKRTGEKVFLECVQDMDHENMFWYRQDPGLGLRLIYFSYDVKMKEKGDIPEGYSVSREKKERFSLILESASTNQTSMYLCASSFSGQGDTYEQYFGPGTRLTVT.

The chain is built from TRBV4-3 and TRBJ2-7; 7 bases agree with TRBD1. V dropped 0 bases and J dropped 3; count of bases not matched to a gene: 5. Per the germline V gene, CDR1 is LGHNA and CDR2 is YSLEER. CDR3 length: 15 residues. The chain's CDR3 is CASSQDQGTDYEQYF. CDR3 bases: TGCGCCAGCAGCCAAGACCAAGGGACAGACTACGAGCAGTACTTC.

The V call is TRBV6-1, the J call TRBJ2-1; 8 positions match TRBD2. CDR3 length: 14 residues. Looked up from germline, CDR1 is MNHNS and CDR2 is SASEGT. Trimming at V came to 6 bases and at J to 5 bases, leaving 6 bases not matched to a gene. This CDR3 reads CASRGAGDNNEQFF. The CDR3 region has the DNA TGTGCCAGCAGGGGAGCGGGGGATAACAATGAGCAGTTCTTC.

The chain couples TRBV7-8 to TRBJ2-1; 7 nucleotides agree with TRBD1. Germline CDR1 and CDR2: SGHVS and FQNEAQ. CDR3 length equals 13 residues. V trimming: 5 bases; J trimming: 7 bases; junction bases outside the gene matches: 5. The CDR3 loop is CASSQDRRNEQFF. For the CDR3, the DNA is TGTGCCAGCAGCCAGGACAGGCGGAATGAGCAGTTCTTC.

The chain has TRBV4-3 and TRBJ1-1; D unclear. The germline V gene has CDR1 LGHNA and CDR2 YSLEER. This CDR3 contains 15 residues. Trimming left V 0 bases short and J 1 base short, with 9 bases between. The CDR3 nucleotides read TGCGCCAGCAGCCAAGATGGGCAGCCGAACACTGAAGCTTTCTTT. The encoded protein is CASSQDGQPNTEAFF.

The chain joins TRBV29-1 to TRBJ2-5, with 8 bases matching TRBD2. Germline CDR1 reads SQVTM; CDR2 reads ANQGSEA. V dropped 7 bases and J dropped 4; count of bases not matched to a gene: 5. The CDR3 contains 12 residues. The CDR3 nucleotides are TGCAGCGCTGGCGGGAGGTTAGAGACCCAGTACTTC. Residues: CSAGGRLETQYF.

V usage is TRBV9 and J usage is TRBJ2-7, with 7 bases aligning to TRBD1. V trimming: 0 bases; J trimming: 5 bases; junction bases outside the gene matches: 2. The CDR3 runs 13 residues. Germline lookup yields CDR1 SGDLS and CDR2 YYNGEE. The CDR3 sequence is CASSVGDSNEQYF. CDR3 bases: TGTGCCAGCAGCGTAGGGGACAGCAACGAGCAGTACTTC. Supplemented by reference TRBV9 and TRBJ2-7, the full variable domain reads DSGVTQTPKHLITATGQRVTLRCSPRSGDLSVYWYQQSLDQGLQFLIQYYNGEERAKGNILERFSAQQFPDLHSELNLSSLELGDSALYFCASSVGDSNEQYFGPGTRLTVT.

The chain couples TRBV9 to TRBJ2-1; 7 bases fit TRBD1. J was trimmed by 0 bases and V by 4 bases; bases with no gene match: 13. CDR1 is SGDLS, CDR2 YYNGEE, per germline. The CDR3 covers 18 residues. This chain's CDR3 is CASSSPTRTGDSYNEQFF. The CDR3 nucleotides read TGTGCCAGCAGCTCTCCAACCCGGACAGGCGACTCCTACAATGAGCAGTTCTTC. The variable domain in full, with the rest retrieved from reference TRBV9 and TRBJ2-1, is DSGVTQTPKHLITATGQRVTLRCSPRSGDLSVYWYQQSLDQGLQFLIQYYNGEERAKGNILERFSAQQFPDLHSELNLSSLELGDSALYFCASSSPTRTGDSYNEQFFGPGTRLTVL.

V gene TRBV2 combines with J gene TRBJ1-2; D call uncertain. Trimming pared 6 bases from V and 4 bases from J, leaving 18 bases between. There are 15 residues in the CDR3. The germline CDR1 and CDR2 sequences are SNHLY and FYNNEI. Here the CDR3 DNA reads TGTGCCAGCAGAGCCACCGACACGTTCGGCTATGGCTACACCTTC. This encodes CASRATDTFGYGYTF. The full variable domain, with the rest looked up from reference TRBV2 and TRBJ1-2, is EPEVTQTPSHQVTQMGQEVILRCVPISNHLYFYWYRQILGQKVEFLVSFYNNEISEKSEIFDDQFSVERPDGSNFTLKIRSTKLEDSAMYFCASRATDTFGYGYTFGSGTRLTVV.